This T cell receptor (beta chain) was captured by sequencing in a study of cytomegalovirus exposure and HLA in healthy donors. Findings and limits, study-wide: There were some public TCRs occurring in many donors, but most TCR sequences were rare.

Of note for this clone: The antigen is undetermined.

Germline CDR1 reads SEHNR; CDR2 reads FQNEAQ (reference sequence). V lost 2 bases to trimming and J lost 7 bases, with 9 bases between them. CDR3 length: 13 amino acids. Data came from immunoSEQ multiplex PCR; TCRdb stores just in-frame clones and leaves some out. This table has 60,000 or so clones, 90% to 95% appearing once. The chain uses TRBV7-9 and TRBJ1-5, with D unresolved. The source is a woman between 18 and 29 years old in good health and CMV-seronegative. The sequenced sample was PBMCs. CDR3 bases: TGTGCCAGCAGCTTAATCGAGGGCCAGCCCCAGCATTTT. Encoded protein: CASSLIEGQPQHF.